The 5 T cell receptor beta chains reported below all come from one sample, sequenced in a study of beta chain features in type 1 diabetes. Whole-study results and caveats: In all four CD4+ subsets, TCRB CDR3 length was significantly, moderately reduced in type 1 diabetes.

As every portion of the isolated RNA was reverse transcribed, the sequencing read expressed TCRB transcripts. Sequenced by immunoSEQ multiplex PCR; TCRdb stores in-frame clones only, minus some. The sample lists fewer than 450,000 clones; about 13% were seen once. No antigen has been assigned to these receptors. The sample consisted of naive CD4+ T cells from blood. These receptors all stem from a woman aged 18-30 years with type 1 diabetes.

The rearrangement links TRBV5-4 to TRBJ2-1; D may be TRBD2 (6 bases). Trimming pared 0 bases from V and 5 bases from J, leaving 15 bases between. The CDR3 is made up of 16 amino acids. Germline CDR1 SGHNT, CDR2 YYREEE (reference sequence). The CDR3 sequence is CASSLGAGAADNEQFF. The CDR3 bases are TGTGCCAGCAGCTTGGGAGCGGGCGCGGCTGACAATGAGCAGTTCTTC.

This clone was detected only a few times. A junction end diverges from the germline sequence, so it may reflect a read error. The chain is built from TRBV7-9 and TRBJ2-2; 7 bases are shared with TRBD1. CDR1 and CDR2 (germline): SEHNR, FQNEAQ (reference sequence). CDR3 size: 14 residues. In nucleotides, the CDR3 is TGTGCCAGCAGCGCTTTTACCACAGGGGTCCTCAAGACTTTT. Its translation is CASSAFTTGVLKTF.

As for this clone: The same CDR3 can be traced to other DNA sequences in this sample. The genes are TRBV29-1 and TRBJ1-2; no firm D call. Per germline, CDR1 SQVTM and CDR2 ANQGSEA. CDR3 size: 13 residues. Trimming pared 4 bases from V and 2 bases from J, leaving 11 bases between. CDR3 DNA: TGCAGCGTTGGGGGAGGTAGCAACTATGGCTACACCTTC. Its protein is CSVGGGSNYGYTF.

The genes are TRBV30 and TRBJ1-2; maybe TRBD1 (5 bases). CDR1 is GTSNPN and CDR2 is SVGIG in the germline V gene (reference sequence). The V gene lost 4 bases and the J gene lost 4 bases, with 19 bases spanning the gap. The CDR3 loop spans 15 amino acids. CDR3 in amino acids: CAWTGGSGRLYGYTF. CDR3 nucleotide sequence: TGTGCCTGGACGGGGGGAAGCGGTAGACTCTATGGCTACACCTTC.

The chain employs TRBV7-2 and TRBJ2-5, with a tentative D call TRBD1 (6 bases). V was cut by 5 bases and J by 4 bases, with 8 bases left in between. The CDR3 spans 12 residues. CDR1 is SGHTA, CDR2 FQGNSA, per germline. The CDR3 spells CASSARGETQYF. The CDR3 coding sequence is TGTGCCAGCAGCGCCAGGGGAGAGACCCAGTACTTC.